Listed below are T cell receptor beta chains from one sample, sequenced in a study of yellow fever vaccine responses in identical twins. Via MiXCR, TCRdb re-called the RT-PCR reads, giving one row per CDR3 protein. Of 6,000 or so distinct CDR3 sequences in the sample, approximately 80% were seen once. The specimen comprised T cells from blood (PBMCs), unsorted or a sorted subset (not recorded which), sampled before or after yellow fever vaccination (not recorded which). The receptors stem from a woman between 18 and 29 years old who received the yellow fever vaccine. Each CDR3 is given with its conserved first and last residue. The order of the fields is D gene, clone size, V gene, J gene, CDR3 DNA, CDR3 protein. D genes are given only for firm matches. Not all rows give a size; the values are once, few, many and, for expanded clones, a class.

>.|.|TRBV7-2|TRBJ2-4
TGTGCCAGCAGCGCCCCACTAGTAGCCAAAAACATTCAGTACTTC
CASSAPLVAKNIQYF
>TRBD2|.|TRBV20-1|TRBJ2-1
TGCAGTGCTAGTTTGGTTAGCGGGACCAATGAGCAGTTCTTC
CSASLVSGTNEQFF
>.|.|TRBV7-8|TRBJ1-1
TGTGCCAGCATGTCCTGGGACACTGAAGCTTTCTTT
CASMSWDTEAFF
>.|.|TRBV29-1|TRBJ1-3
TGCAGCGTTGAAGGCAGACCCGGAAACACCATATATTTT
CSVEGRPGNTIYF
>TRBD1|once|TRBV2|TRBJ2-5
TGTGCCAGCAGTCTTCCGGGACAGGGGGAGAAGACCCAGTACTTC
CASSLPGQGEKTQYF
>.|once|TRBV29-1|TRBJ2-3
TGCAGCGCACAGGGCTTTCACACAGATACGCAGTATTTT
CSAQGFHTDTQYF
>.|once|TRBV6-5|TRBJ1-2
TGTGCCAGCAGTTCGACAGGTCTCCTAAACTATGGCTACACCTTC
CASSSTGLLNYGYTF
>TRBD1|.|TRBV12-3/TRBV12-4|TRBJ1-5
TGTGCCAGCACCGGCCGACAGGGAGGTCAGCCCCAGCATTTT
CASTGRQGGQPQHF
>TRBD2|few|TRBV20-1|TRBJ2-5
TGCAGTGCTAGAGTCAGGAAAGCGGGGGTCCGGGAGACCCAGTACTTC
CSARVRKAGVRETQYF
>TRBD2|.|TRBV4-2|TRBJ2-1
TGTGCCAGCAGCCAAGATAGCGGGAGCTCCTACAATGAGCAGTTCTTC
CASSQDSGSSYNEQFF
>.|few|TRBV11-1|TRBJ2-1
TGTGCCAGCAGCTTACAGGGAGTGGTCAATGAGCAGTTCTTC
CASSLQGVVNEQFF
>.|.|TRBV7-3|TRBJ1-2
TGTGCCAGCAGCCTTGATGGGACATATGGCTACACCTTC
CASSLDGTYGYTF
>.|.|TRBV28|TRBJ2-1
TGTGCCAGCAGTATAGGGGCGATAGTAAACAATGAGCAGTTCTTC
CASSIGAIVNNEQFF
>.|few|TRBV24-1|TRBJ2-1
TGTGCCACCAGTGCGGGGCTCAAAGGCAATGAGCAGTTCTTC
CATSAGLKGNEQFF
>.|few|TRBV3-1|TRBJ1-1
TGTGCCAGCAGCCAAAGTAGCCAACAAGGGGCTTTCTTT
CASSQSSQQGAFF
>.|.|TRBV28|TRBJ2-1
TGTGCCAGCAGTTTCCCTAATGAGCAGTTCTTC
CASSFPNEQFF
>TRBD2|.|TRBV2|TRBJ2-7
TGTGCCAGCGGACGACTAGCGAACTCCTACGAGCAGTACTTC
CASGRLANSYEQYF